What follows are 26 T cell receptor beta chains derived from one specimen sequenced in a study of cytomegalovirus exposure and HLA in healthy donors. PCR primers comprised 60 Vbeta and 13 Jbeta primers. Sequencing was performed with immunoSEQ multiplex PCR; in TCRdb, only in-frame clones are kept and a portion is missing. The sample lists some 110,000 clones; around 70% were seen once. Sequenced: PBMCs. The receptors originated from a middle-aged man in good health and CMV-seronegative.

This clone was detected a few times. This chain connects TRBV18 to TRBJ1-1, with D tentatively TRBD1 (6 bases). CDR1 is KGHSH and CDR2 is LQKENI in the germline V gene. The V and J ends lost 6 bases and 3 bases respectively, with 17 bases between them. This CDR3 spans 15 amino acids. For the CDR3, the DNA is TGTGCCAGCTCCCGGGACATAACCATTTACACTGAAGCTTTCTTT. Its protein is CASSRDITIYTEAFF.

The rearrangement joins TRBV28 to TRBJ1-2; perhaps TRBD1 as D (6 bases). V shed 5 bases and J shed 7 bases, with 14 bases lying between them. The CDR3 sequence is 13 residues long. In germline, CDR1 is MDHEN, CDR2 SYDVKM. The CDR3 here is CASSIGGFRGYTF. In nucleotides, the CDR3 is TGTGCCAGCAGTATAGGGGGATTTCGTGGCTACACCTTC.

The J gene is TRBJ2-5, the V gene TRBV5-4, with TRBD1 matching 8 bases. V was pared by 4 bases and J by 4 bases, with 6 bases of the junction left unmatched. The CDR3 is 14 amino acids. In germline, CDR1 is SGHNT, CDR2 YYREEE (reference sequence). The CDR3 reads CASSRGQGLETQYF. CDR3 nucleotide sequence: TGTGCCAGCAGCCGCGGACAGGGTCTAGAGACCCAGTACTTC.

This clone turned up a few times. The rearrangement links TRBV4-2 to TRBJ1-2, with D perhaps matching TRBD1 (5 bases). V was clipped by 5 bases and J by 0 bases, with 10 bases between them. CDR1 is LGHNA, CDR2 YNFKEQ, per germline. The CDR3 extends over 14 amino acids. Written as DNA, the CDR3 is TGTGCCAGCAGCTTCTGGGGGGCTAACTATGGCTACACCTTC. Its protein product is CASSFWGANYGYTF.

V usage is TRBV5-1 and J usage is TRBJ2-7; a possible D gene is TRBD2 (7 bases). Germline loops: CDR1 SGHRS, CDR2 YFSETQ. The V end was cut by 2 bases, the J end by 2 bases, with 11 bases between. This CDR3 spans 14 amino acids. This chain's CDR3 is CASSFLGGPYEQYF. In DNA form, the CDR3 reads TGCGCCAGCAGCTTTCTGGGGGGGCCCTACGAGCAGTACTTC.

The gene calls are TRBV5-1 and TRBJ2-7; 7 positions agree with TRBD2. Germline lookup yields CDR1 SGHRS and CDR2 YFSETQ. The CDR3 length is 15 residues. V was pared by 0 bases and J by 2 bases, with 5 bases of the junction left unmatched. CDR3 bases: TGCGCCAGCAGCTTGGGAGCGGGACTAACCTACGAGCAGTACTTC. Translating gives CASSLGAGLTYEQYF.

This clone has a handful of counts. V gene TRBV4-1 combines with J gene TRBJ1-3, with no clear D. CDR1 and CDR2 from the germline V gene are MGHRA and YSYEKL. This CDR3 has 15 amino acids. Trimming pared 1 base from V and 3 bases from J, leaving 10 bases between. The CDR3, as DNA: TGCGCCAGCAGCCAAGTGGGCAGGATTGGAAACACCATATATTTT. Amino acid sequence: CASSQVGRIGNTIYF.

The rearrangement links TRBV6-6 to TRBJ2-7; TRBD2 matches at 7 bases. CDR3 size: 15 residues. Germline assignment: CDR1 MNHNY and CDR2 SVGAGI (reference sequence). The V and J ends lost 0 bases and 2 bases, in that order; junction bases with no gene match: 4. DNA for the CDR3: TGTGCCAGCAGTTACTCCACCGGGACTACCTACGAGCAGTACTTC. This sequence encodes CASSYSTGTTYEQYF.

The rearrangement uses TRBV29-1 and TRBJ1-1; 8 bases match TRBD1. Losses at the gene ends were 7 bases for V and 2 bases for J; bases not matched to a gene: 6. The germline V gene has CDR1 SQVTM and CDR2 ANQGSEA. The CDR3 loop spans 13 amino acids. CDR3 amino acids: CSALGQANTEAFF. CDR3 nucleotide sequence: TGCAGCGCCCTGGGACAGGCCAACACTGAAGCTTTCTTT. Full variable domain (remainder filled in from reference TRBV29-1 and TRBJ1-1): SAVISQKPSRDICQRGTSLTIQCQVDSQVTMMFWYRQQPGQSLTLIATANQGSEATYESGFVIDKFPISRPNLTFSTLTVSNMSPEDSSIYLCSALGQANTEAFFGQGTRLTVV.

This sequence joins TRBV2 and TRBJ1-2; D possibly corresponds to TRBD1 (6 bases). V lost 6 bases and J lost 7, with 18 bases in between. Germline V CDR1 and CDR2: SNHLY, FYNNEI. CDR3 length equals 14 residues. The DNA of the CDR3 is TGTGCCAGCAGCGATGACAGGTTGAACCGTGGCTACACCTTC. Translation: CASSDDRLNRGYTF.

In this sample, this clone turned up a few times. The genes are TRBV7-2 and TRBJ1-1, with D possibly matching TRBD1 (6 bases). The V gene lost 6 bases and the J gene lost 1 base, with 12 bases spanning the gap. The CDR3 is made up of 14 amino acids. Germline CDR1 is SGHTA and CDR2 is FQGNSA. The CDR3 reads CASSTGTTNTEAFF. In DNA, the CDR3 is TGTGCCAGCAGTACCGGGACAACGAACACTGAAGCTTTCTTT.

This clone was observed a single time. The chain carries TRBV27 and TRBJ1-5, with D maybe TRBD1 (6 bases). The germline CDR1 and CDR2 sequences are MNHEY and SMNVEV (reference sequence). This CDR3 region has 15 residues. Trimming left V 6 bases short and J 1 base short, with 13 bases between. The CDR3 is CASRRQVGSNQPQHF. The DNA for the CDR3 is TGTGCCAGCAGGCGACAGGTCGGGAGCAATCAGCCCCAGCATTTT.

This rearrangement joins TRBV4-2 to TRBJ1-1; the match to TRBD1 covers 10 bases. V shed 5 bases, J shed 1 base, and the junction held 10 bases outside the gene matches. The length of the CDR3 is 17 residues. Germline values: CDR1 LGHNA, CDR2 YNFKEQ. CDR3 sequence reads: CASSWEDRGLANTEAFF. The CDR3 region has the DNA TGTGCCAGCAGCTGGGAAGACAGGGGGCTTGCGAACACTGAAGCTTTCTTT.

This clone appeared once. The chain employs TRBV18 and TRBJ1-2; no clear D. This CDR3 is 13 amino acids long. Germline CDR1 is KGHSH and CDR2 is LQKENI. V lost 0 bases, J lost 8 bases, and 10 bases lay in between. CDR3 coding DNA: TGTGCCAGCTCACCACCTCATGGGGAGGGCTACACCTTC. It translates to CASSPPHGEGYTF.

This clone appeared a few times. The V and J genes are TRBV6-1 and TRBJ2-7; TRBD2 agrees at 7 bases. Trimming took 0 bases from V and 0 from J; bases not matched to a gene: 11. This CDR3 contains 18 residues. The germline gives CDR1 MNHNS, CDR2 SASEGT. The CDR3 sequence: CASSEAKGLAASSYEQYF. The CDR3 region has the DNA TGTGCCAGCAGTGAAGCGAAAGGGCTAGCGGCTAGCTCCTACGAGCAGTACTTC.

V usage is TRBV28 and J usage is TRBJ2-5; D unclear. The V and J ends lost 1 base and 4 bases respectively, with 10 bases between them. Germline V gene data show CDR1 as MDHEN and CDR2 as SYDVKM. The CDR3 consists of 14 residues. The CDR3 here is CASSLSQSRETQYF. The CDR3 DNA is TGTGCCAGCAGTTTATCCCAGTCAAGAGAGACCCAGTACTTC.

The chain uses TRBV9 and TRBJ2-3; maybe TRBD1 (7 bases). The CDR3 spans 15 residues. Germline values: CDR1 SGDLS, CDR2 YYNGEE. Trimming left V 4 bases short and J 4 bases short, with 16 bases between. The CDR3 DNA sequence: TGTGCCAGCAGCCCCCATGGAGGGGGCCCAGATACGCAGTATTTT. Amino acid sequence: CASSPHGGGPDTQYF. The whole variable domain, remainder taken from reference TRBV9 and TRBJ2-3, is DSGVTQTPKHLITATGQRVTLRCSPRSGDLSVYWYQQSLDQGLQFLIQYYNGEERAKGNILERFSAQQFPDLHSELNLSSLELGDSALYFCASSPHGGGPDTQYFGPGTRLTVL.

This chain links TRBV9 with TRBJ1-1; D gene uncertain. This CDR3 contains 15 residues. Trimming cost V 0 bases and J 1 base, with 10 bases left between them. Looked up from germline, CDR1 is SGDLS and CDR2 is YYNGEE. The chain's CDR3 is CASSVDPSANTEAFF. CDR3 nucleotides: TGTGCCAGCAGCGTAGACCCCAGTGCGAACACTGAAGCTTTCTTT.

The CDR3 sequence: CASSQDGTGGEKLFF. CDR3 nucleotides: TGCGCCAGCAGCCAAGATGGGACAGGGGGTGAAAAACTGTTTTTT. The chain employs TRBV4-1 and TRBJ1-4; 11 bases line up with TRBD1. The ends lost 0 bases at V and 7 bases at J; junction bases unmatched: 1. From germline, CDR1 is MGHRA and CDR2 YSYEKL. This CDR3 region has 15 residues.

The DNA of the CDR3 is TGTGCCAGCAGCTACCTTAGCGGGAACAATGAGCAGTTCTTC. Residues: CASSYLSGNNEQFF. The gene calls are TRBV11-3 and TRBJ2-1, with TRBD2 matching over 8 bases. Losses at the gene ends were 4 bases for V and 5 bases for J; bases not matched to a gene: 4. The CDR3 totals 14 residues. Germline V lookup: CDR1 SGHNT, CDR2 YENEEA.

This chain uses TRBV15 with TRBJ2-6, with a weak D call TRBD1 (6 bases). The germline CDR1 and CDR2 sequences are LNHNV and YYDKDF (reference sequence). This CDR3 is built from 15 residues. Trimming stripped 3 bases from V and 2 bases from J, with 8 bases between. The CDR3 here is CATSSDRTGANVLTF. The CDR3 DNA sequence: TGTGCCACCAGCAGCGACAGGACTGGGGCCAACGTCCTGACTTTC.

The chain combines TRBV27 with TRBJ2-7; maybe TRBD1 (6 bases). The CDR3 spans 15 residues. Per the germline V gene, CDR1 is MNHEY and CDR2 is SMNVEV (reference sequence). The ends were cut back, 5 bases at V and 1 base at J, with 15 bases in the middle. CDR3 sequence: CASSGGQTGSYEQYF. The CDR3 DNA reads TGTGCCAGCAGTGGGGGCCAAACAGGGTCCTACGAGCAGTACTTC.

This clone was recorded a few times. V usage is TRBV6-5 and J usage is TRBJ1-4, with TRBD1 as a possible D gene (5 bases). Germline V CDR1 and CDR2: MNHEY, SVGAGI. The CDR3 runs to 13 residues. Trimming pared 2 bases from V and 8 bases from J, leaving 9 bases between. This CDR3 is CASSYAGREKLFF. For the CDR3, the DNA is TGTGCCAGCAGTTACGCAGGGCGCGAAAAACTGTTTTTT.

This chain joins TRBV6-5 and TRBJ2-5; 7 bases line up with TRBD1. This CDR3 has 14 residues. Trimming removed 6 bases from V and 4 bases from J; junction bases left unmatched: 8. The germline V gene has CDR1 MNHEY and CDR2 SVGAGI. CDR3 in DNA: TGTGCCAGCAGCCTCGACAGGGTCCGAGAGACCCAGTACTTC. Its protein is CASSLDRVRETQYF.

A word on this clone: The junction departs from germline at one end; a sequencing error may be responsible. This sequence joins TRBV29-1 and TRBJ2-2; 7 bases line up with TRBD2. The V gene's germline CDR1 is SQVTM and CDR2 ANQGSEA. This CDR3 comprises 13 residues. The CDR3 sequence: CSYAGVNTGELVF. CDR3 in DNA: TGCAGCTACGCGGGGGTGAACACCGGGGAGCTGGTTTTT.

The CDR3 loop is CASSLGIRGLAGVGETQYF. The CDR3 coding sequence is TGCGCCAGCAGCTTGGGGATCAGGGGACTAGCGGGAGTTGGGGAGACCCAGTACTTC. The chain recombines TRBV5-1 with TRBJ2-5; TRBD2 aligns across 14 bases. The CDR3 loop spans 19 amino acids. CDR1 and CDR2 (germline): SGHRS, YFSETQ. V was clipped by 0 bases and J by 5 bases; unmatched bases: 12.